This T cell receptor beta chain was sequenced in a study of T-cell reconstitution after alpha-beta-depleted transplantation in children. Broader study findings: Reports say that about two months after transplant, the alpha-beta T cells came out of several hundred graft clones that had expanded. Surviving recipient T cells and thymic progenitors produced the high day-60 TCRbeta diversity seen in some patients. From newly produced T cells came most of the T-cell counts and diversity one year after transplant.

This CDR3 is built from 13 residues. Between the trimmed V and J ends, which lost 1 base and 9 bases, there was a span of 10 bases. From germline, CDR1 is SGHTA and CDR2 FQGNSA. This clonotype was counted between two and nine times. Its antigen remains unknown. Unique molecular identifiers tagged the TCRbeta library. TCRdb redid the calling of the PCR reads with MiXCR, one entry per CDR3 protein. The data show over 450,000 distinct CDR3 sequences, roughly a tenth seen once. The material sequenced was PBMCs, taken before TCRalphabeta/CD19-depleted stem cell transplant. This TCR derives from a child aged 2-15 years with inherited bone marrow failure, due to receive a stem cell transplant. The V call is TRBV7-2, the J call TRBJ2-1; D gene uncertain. CDR3 sequence (DNA): TGTGCCAGCAGCTTAGTCCGCCACACTGAGCAGTTCTTC. It specifies CASSLVRHTEQFF.